Here is one T cell receptor (beta chain) with its context. This record belongs to a study of PD-L1 blockade in urothelial cancer. About the research overall: Typically, measured as a median, blood samples had about 140,000 T cells.

The time point here: peripheral blood 6 weeks after treatment start. What went into each PCR as a spike was synthetic TCR analog templates. Sequencing was performed with immunoSEQ multiplex PCR; in TCRdb, only in-frame clones are kept and a portion is missing. The table has under 70,000 clones, 88% seen once. V lost 7 bases and J lost 6; bases outside the gene matches: 11. This CDR3 region has 15 residues. Germline V gene lookup returns CDR1 MDHEN and CDR2 SYDVKM. The source material was PBMCs, sampled around atezolizumab (anti-PD-L1) treatment. This sequence originates from a man aged 55 to 70 with urothelial cancer. The chain combines TRBV28 with TRBJ1-5, with 8 bases aligning to TRBD1. The CDR3: CASKPTGVFFQPQHF. CDR3 coding DNA: TGTGCCAGCAAGCCGACAGGGGTTTTTTTTCAGCCCCAGCATTTT.